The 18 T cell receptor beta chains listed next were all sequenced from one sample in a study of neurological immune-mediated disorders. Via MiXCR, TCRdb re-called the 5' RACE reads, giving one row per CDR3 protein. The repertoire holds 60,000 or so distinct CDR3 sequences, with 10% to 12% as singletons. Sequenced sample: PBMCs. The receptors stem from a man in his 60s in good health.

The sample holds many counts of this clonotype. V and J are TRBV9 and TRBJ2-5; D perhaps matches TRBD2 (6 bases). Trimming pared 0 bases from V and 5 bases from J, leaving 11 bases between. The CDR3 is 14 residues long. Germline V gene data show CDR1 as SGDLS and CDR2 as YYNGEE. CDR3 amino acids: CASSVGRGGETQYF. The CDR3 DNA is TGTGCCAGCAGCGTAGGGCGGGGCGGTGAGACCCAGTACTTC.

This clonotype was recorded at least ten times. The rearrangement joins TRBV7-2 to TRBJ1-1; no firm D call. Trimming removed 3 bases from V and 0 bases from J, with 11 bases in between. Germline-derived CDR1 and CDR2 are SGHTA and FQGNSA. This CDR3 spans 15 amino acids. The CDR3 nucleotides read TGTGCCAGCAGCTTTTGGACCGCTATGAACACTGAAGCTTTCTTT. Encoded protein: CASSFWTAMNTEAFF.

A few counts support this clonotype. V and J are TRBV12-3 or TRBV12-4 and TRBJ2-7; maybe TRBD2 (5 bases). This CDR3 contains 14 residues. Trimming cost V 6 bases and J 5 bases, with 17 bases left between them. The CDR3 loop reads CASRTDGVWDEQYF. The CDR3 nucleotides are TGTGCCAGCAGAACGGACGGGGTGTGGGACGAGCAGTACTTC.

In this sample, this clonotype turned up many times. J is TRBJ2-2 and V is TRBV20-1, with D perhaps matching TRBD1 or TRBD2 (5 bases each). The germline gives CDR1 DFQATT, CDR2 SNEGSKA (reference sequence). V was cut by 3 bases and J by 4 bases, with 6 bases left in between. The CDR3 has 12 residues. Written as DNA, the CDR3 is TGCAGTGCTAGCGGGACCACCGGGGAGCTGTTTTTT. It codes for CSASGTTGELFF.

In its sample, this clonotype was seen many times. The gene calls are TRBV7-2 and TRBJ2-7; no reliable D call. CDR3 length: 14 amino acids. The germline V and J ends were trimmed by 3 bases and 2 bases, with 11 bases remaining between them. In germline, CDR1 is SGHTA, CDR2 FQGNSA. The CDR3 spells CASSFGRSPYEQYF. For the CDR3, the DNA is TGTGCCAGCAGCTTTGGCAGGTCTCCCTACGAGCAGTACTTC.

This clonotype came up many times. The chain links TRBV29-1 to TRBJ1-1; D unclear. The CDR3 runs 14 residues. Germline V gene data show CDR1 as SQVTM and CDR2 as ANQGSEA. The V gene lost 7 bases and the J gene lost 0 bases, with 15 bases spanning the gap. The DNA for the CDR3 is TGCAGCGGGGCTTCCGGGCAGTTGAACACTGAAGCTTTCTTT. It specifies CSGASGQLNTEAFF.

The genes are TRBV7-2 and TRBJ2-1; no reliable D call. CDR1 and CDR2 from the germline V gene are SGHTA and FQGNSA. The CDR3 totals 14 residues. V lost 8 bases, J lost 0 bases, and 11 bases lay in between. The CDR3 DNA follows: TGTGCCAGCTCAGCGCTAAGCTCCTACAATGAGCAGTTCTTC. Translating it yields CASSALSSYNEQFF.

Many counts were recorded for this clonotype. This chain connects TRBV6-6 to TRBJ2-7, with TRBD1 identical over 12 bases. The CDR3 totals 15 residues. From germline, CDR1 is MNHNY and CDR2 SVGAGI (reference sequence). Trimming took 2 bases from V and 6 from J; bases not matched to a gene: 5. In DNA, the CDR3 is TGTGCCAGCAGTTACAGGGGACAGGGGGCTTCCGAGCAGTACTTC. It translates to CASSYRGQGASEQYF.

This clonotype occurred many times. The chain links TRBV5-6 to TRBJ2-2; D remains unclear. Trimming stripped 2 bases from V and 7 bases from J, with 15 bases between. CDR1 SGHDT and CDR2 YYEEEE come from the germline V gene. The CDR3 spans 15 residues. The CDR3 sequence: CASSFRTPVSGELFF. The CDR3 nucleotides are TGTGCCAGCAGCTTTAGGACCCCCGTGAGCGGGGAGCTGTTTTTT.

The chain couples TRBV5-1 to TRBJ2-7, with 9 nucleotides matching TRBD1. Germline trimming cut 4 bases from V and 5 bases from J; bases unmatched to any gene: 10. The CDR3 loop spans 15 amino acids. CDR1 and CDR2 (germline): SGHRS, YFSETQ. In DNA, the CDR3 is TGCGCCAGCAGCCCGGACAGGGGACCAACCGACGAGCAGTACTTC. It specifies CASSPDRGPTDEQYF.

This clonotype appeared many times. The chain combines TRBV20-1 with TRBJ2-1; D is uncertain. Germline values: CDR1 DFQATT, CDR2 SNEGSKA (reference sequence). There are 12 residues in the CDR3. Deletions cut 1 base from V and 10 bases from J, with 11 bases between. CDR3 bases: TGCAGTGCTAGAGTTGGCACAGAAGAGCAGTTCTTC. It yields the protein CSARVGTEEQFF.

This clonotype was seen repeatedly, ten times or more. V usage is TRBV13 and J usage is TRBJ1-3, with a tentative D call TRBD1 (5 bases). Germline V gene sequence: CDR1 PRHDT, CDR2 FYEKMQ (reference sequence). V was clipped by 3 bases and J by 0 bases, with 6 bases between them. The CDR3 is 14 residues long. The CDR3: CASSLRGSGNTIYF. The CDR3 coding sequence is TGTGCCAGCAGCTTGAGGGGCTCTGGAAACACCATATATTTT.

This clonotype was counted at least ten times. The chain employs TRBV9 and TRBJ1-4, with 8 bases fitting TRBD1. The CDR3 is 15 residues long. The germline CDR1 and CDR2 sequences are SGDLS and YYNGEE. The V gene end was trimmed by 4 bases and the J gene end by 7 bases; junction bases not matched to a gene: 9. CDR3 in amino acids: CASSPQGARVEKLFF. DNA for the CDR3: TGTGCCAGCAGCCCTCAGGGGGCGCGGGTTGAAAAACTGTTTTTT.

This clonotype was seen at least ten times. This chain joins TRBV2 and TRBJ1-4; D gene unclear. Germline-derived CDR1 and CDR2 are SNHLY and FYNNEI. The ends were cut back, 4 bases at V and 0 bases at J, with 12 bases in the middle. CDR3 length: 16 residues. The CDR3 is CASSANSRTTNEKLFF. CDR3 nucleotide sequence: TGTGCCAGCAGTGCTAACAGCCGGACAACTAATGAAAAACTGTTTTTT.

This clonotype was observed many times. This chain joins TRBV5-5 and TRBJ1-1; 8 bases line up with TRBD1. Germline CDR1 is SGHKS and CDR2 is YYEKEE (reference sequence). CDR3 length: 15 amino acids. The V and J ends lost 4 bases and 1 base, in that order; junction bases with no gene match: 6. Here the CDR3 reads CASSLDRVRNTEAFF. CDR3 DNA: TGTGCCAGCAGCCTGGACAGGGTGAGGAACACTGAAGCTTTCTTT.

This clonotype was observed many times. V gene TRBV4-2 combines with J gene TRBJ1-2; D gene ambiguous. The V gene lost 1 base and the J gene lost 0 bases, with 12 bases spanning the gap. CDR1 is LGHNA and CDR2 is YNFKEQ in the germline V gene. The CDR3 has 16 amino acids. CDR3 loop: CASSQGLSLANYGYTF. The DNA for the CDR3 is TGTGCCAGCAGCCAAGGTCTTTCCCTCGCTAACTATGGCTACACCTTC.

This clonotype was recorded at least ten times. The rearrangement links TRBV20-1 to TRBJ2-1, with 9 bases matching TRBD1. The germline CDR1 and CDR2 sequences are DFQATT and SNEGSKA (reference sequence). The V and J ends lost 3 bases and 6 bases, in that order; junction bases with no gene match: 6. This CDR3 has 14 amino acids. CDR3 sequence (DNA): TGCAGTGCTAGGAGGACAGGGGAGGGCAATGAGCAGTTCTTC. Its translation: CSARRTGEGNEQFF.

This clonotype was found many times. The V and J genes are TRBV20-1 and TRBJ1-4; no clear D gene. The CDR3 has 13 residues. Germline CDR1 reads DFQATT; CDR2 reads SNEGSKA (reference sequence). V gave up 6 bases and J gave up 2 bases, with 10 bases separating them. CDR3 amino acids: CSARAATNEKLFF. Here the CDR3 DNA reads TGCAGTGCCCGGGCGGCCACTAATGAAAAACTGTTTTTT.